Reported below is one T cell receptor (beta chain). Germline lookup yields CDR1 MDHEN and CDR2 SYDVKM. This CDR3 has 14 amino acids. V dropped 5 bases and J dropped 1; count of bases not matched to a gene: 3. This entry is derived from a study of blood T cell repertoires in COVID-19. This table comes from immunoSEQ multiplex PCR, and its TCRdb copy is limited to in-frame clones, with some not included. The sample contains around 100,000 clones, around nine tenths of which appear only once. This TCR was recovered from a woman of 80 years or more in a cohort sampled during active COVID-19. Sequencing was done on a sample of peripheral blood. The V gene is TRBV28, the J gene TRBJ2-5, with 8 bases aligning to TRBD1. The CDR3 reads CASSRGTGQETQYF. The CDR3 DNA is TGTGCCAGCAGTAGGGGGACAGGCCAAGAGACCCAGTACTTC.